The source of this T cell receptor (beta chain) is a study of regulatory T cells in long-lasting Graves disease. General study findings and limits: Favored gene segments in persistent disease were TRBV28, TRBJ1-2 and TRBJ2-5.

Researchers made TCR beta libraries by using iRepertoire HTBI primers and running Arm-PCR on CDR3 regions. A single record per CDR3 protein comes from TCRdb applying MiXCR to the multiplex PCR reads. The sample lists some 200,000 distinct CDR3 sequences, approximately 18% seen once, with 12% in the top ten. This clonotype came up once. Its target is not known. The CDR3 has 14 amino acids. The germline V gene has CDR1 GTSNPN and CDR2 SVGIG (reference sequence). Trimming shortened V by 4 bases and J by 5 bases, and 18 bases separated the two germline ends. Noted time point: newly diagnosed GD, antithyroid drugs for less than 3 months. TCR sequences were obtained from RNA taken from PBMCs. Graves' disease diagnoses followed American Thyroid Association guidelines. Patients came from an endocrinology department in Xi'an, China. The same sample was also studied in work on T cells in Graves' hyperthyroidism and ophthalmopathy. That report adds: Appearing also in blood were most of the thyroid clonotypes expanded above 0.001.

J is TRBJ2-7 and V is TRBV30; tentative D call: TRBD2 (5 bases). The specimen was peripheral blood mononuclear cells (PBMCs), collected at new diagnosis, from a patient treated with antithyroid drugs. The sequence derives from a woman aged 30 to 39 with Graves disease. The CDR3 region has the DNA TGTGCCTGGAAAGGACTCCTAATGGCCCACGAGCAGTACTTC. This encodes CAWKGLLMAHEQYF.